Listed here is a single T cell receptor beta chain. The V and J ends lost 2 bases and 4 bases respectively, with 8 bases between them. From germline, CDR1 is KGHSH and CDR2 LQKENI. The CDR3 length is 14 residues. The data are from a study of blood T cell repertoires in COVID-19. In the original processing: Amplified reference gene primers provided the basis for estimating nucleated cell counts. Clones were sequenced by immunoSEQ multiplex PCR, and TCRdb holds only the in-frame ones, with some missing. That table furnishes V, J and clone size, whereas the DNA furnished D and trimming. The sample holds about 150,000 clones; around 89% are singletons and the top ten take about an eighth. Enrolment of Seattle patients took place during active infection, and they were followed longitudinally.

Sequenced sample: peripheral blood. The TCR sequence derives from a man in his late teens or twenties with COVID-19, enrolled during active disease. The V and J genes are TRBV18 and TRBJ2-2; the D gene is possibly TRBD2 (5 bases). CDR3 protein: CASSPIGSTGELFF. The CDR3, as DNA: TGTGCCAGCTCACCAATAGGGAGCACCGGGGAGCTGTTTTTT. Using reference TRBV18 and TRBJ2-2 for the parts outside the CDR3, the full variable domain is NAGVMQNPRHLVRRRGQEARLRCSPMKGHSHVYWYRQLPEEGLKFMVYLQKENIIDESGMPKERFSAEFPKEGPSILRIQQVVRGDSAAYFCASSPIGSTGELFFGEGSRLTVL.